Below are 17 T cell receptor beta chains sequenced from a single sample in a study of blood T cell repertoires in COVID-19. Assay used: immunoSEQ multiplex PCR; TCRdb lists only in-frame clones, some missing. The sample includes roughly 190,000 clones, 70% to 90% seen only once; the top ten take approximately 5.1%. The sample taken for sequencing was peripheral blood. The receptor source for this set is a woman aged 70 to 79 with active or convalescent COVID-19.

This CDR3 is CASSQRDRGYYGYTF. The CDR3 nucleotides are TGTGCCAGCAGCCAGAGGGACAGGGGATACTATGGCTACACCTTC. This rearrangement joins TRBV3-1 (or the pseudogene TRBV3-2) to TRBJ1-2, with TRBD1 matching 10 bases. Germline V CDR1 and CDR2: LGHDT, YNNKEL (reference sequence). The CDR3 loop spans 15 amino acids. Unmatched junction bases numbered 4, after V lost 3 bases and J lost 3 bases.

The chain recombines TRBV9 with TRBJ2-7; 9 nucleotides agree with TRBD1. Unmatched junction bases numbered 5, after V lost 0 bases and J lost 4 bases. This CDR3 has 15 residues. Germline values: CDR1 SGDLS, CDR2 YYNGEE. In DNA form, the CDR3 reads TGTGCCAGCAGCGTAGCAACAGGGGGCGTTTACGAGCAGTACTTC. The encoded protein is CASSVATGGVYEQYF.

The chain recombines TRBV5-4 with TRBJ1-3; a weak D match, TRBD1 (6 bases). Germline V gene data show CDR1 as SGHNT and CDR2 as YYREEE (reference sequence). This CDR3 has 20 residues. The germline V and J ends were trimmed by 2 bases and 0 bases, with 24 bases remaining between them. This chain's CDR3 is CASSFGSRSQGTHSGNTIYF. CDR3 DNA sequence: TGTGCCAGCAGCTTCGGAAGCCGTTCGCAGGGGACCCACTCTGGAAACACCATATATTTT.

The V gene is TRBV5-4, the J gene TRBJ2-4; 9 nucleotides agree with TRBD2. With 4 bases clipped from V and 0 bases from J, the junction kept 11 bases outside the gene matches. This CDR3 spans 18 amino acids. Germline V lookup: CDR1 SGHNT, CDR2 YYREEE (reference sequence). The chain's CDR3 is CASSPRAGGGVAKNIQYF. As DNA, the CDR3 is TGTGCCAGCAGCCCACGAGCGGGAGGCGGCGTAGCCAAAAACATTCAGTACTTC. Together with reference TRBV5-4 and TRBJ2-4, the CDR3 gives the full variable domain: ETGVTQSPTHLIKTRGQQVTLRCSSQSGHNTVSWYQQALGQGPQFIFQYYREEENGRGNFPPRFSGLQFPNYSSELNVNALELDDSALYLCASSPRAGGGVAKNIQYFGAGTRLSVL.

The V and J genes are TRBV7-6 and TRBJ2-3; D might be TRBD2 (6 bases). Germline V gene data show CDR1 as SGHVS and CDR2 as FNYEAQ. Trimming took 5 bases from V and 1 from J, leaving 16 bases between them. The CDR3 has 16 amino acids. CDR3 in DNA: TGTGCCAGCAGCCCCTACGGGGGAGCCGGCACAGATACGCAGTATTTT. Translating gives CASSPYGGAGTDTQYF.

The gene calls are TRBV13 and TRBJ1-2; perhaps TRBD1 as D (5 bases). This CDR3 contains 14 residues. Trimming removed 2 bases at V and 5 bases at J, with 12 bases between. CDR1 and CDR2 (germline): PRHDT, FYEKMQ (reference sequence). CDR3 nucleotide sequence: TGTGCCAGCAGCTTACTGGGGCGCGATTATGGCTACACCTTC. Its protein is CASSLLGRDYGYTF.

This chain uses TRBV5-5 with TRBJ2-7; D gene unclear. The CDR3 totals 13 residues. The germline CDR1 and CDR2 sequences are SGHKS and YYEKEE (reference sequence). V lost 2 bases to trimming and J lost 0 bases, with 6 bases between them. Here the CDR3 reads CASSFVSSYEQYF. The CDR3 DNA reads TGTGCCAGCAGCTTTGTGAGCTCCTACGAGCAGTACTTC.

The chain has TRBV28 and TRBJ1-4, with unresolved D. The V end was cut by 7 bases, the J end by 7 bases, with 16 bases between. The CDR3 runs to 14 residues. Germline values: CDR1 MDHEN, CDR2 SYDVKM. This CDR3 is CASTWRALGEKLFF. The CDR3 bases are TGTGCCAGCACCTGGAGGGCCCTCGGTGAAAAACTGTTTTTT.

The rearrangement links TRBV20-1 to TRBJ2-7; TRBD1 agrees at 12 bases. V shed 3 bases, J shed 3 bases, and the junction held 15 bases outside the gene matches. The CDR3 has 18 residues. Germline CDR1 reads DFQATT; CDR2 reads SNEGSKA (reference sequence). The chain's CDR3 is CSASGAGQGARTLYEQYF. The CDR3, as DNA: TGCAGTGCTAGTGGTGCGGGACAGGGGGCGCGTACACTCTACGAGCAGTACTTC.

J is TRBJ2-7 and V is TRBV18; D not resolved. From germline, CDR1 is KGHSH and CDR2 LQKENI. With 4 bases removed from V and 6 bases from J, the gap between germline ends came to 7 bases. The CDR3 is made up of 11 amino acids. The CDR3 region is CASSLSREQYF. The DNA for the CDR3 is TGTGCCAGCTCACTCTCTCGCGAGCAGTACTTC.

For the CDR3, the DNA is TGTGCCATCAGTCGGGACAACCGTAACTATGGCTACACCTTC. Its translation: CAISRDNRNYGYTF. This chain joins TRBV10-3 and TRBJ1-2; maybe TRBD1 (6 bases). The CDR3 runs to 14 residues. Trimming removed 5 bases from V and 1 base from J, with 11 bases in between. CDR1 and CDR2 from the germline V gene are ENHRY and SYGVKD.

The rearrangement joins TRBV19 to TRBJ1-1; possible D gene TRBD1, 5 bases. Germline values: CDR1 LNHDA, CDR2 SQIVND (reference sequence). This CDR3 contains 13 residues. Trimming removed 6 bases at V and 3 bases at J, with 11 bases between. CDR3 protein: CASRRQKDTEAFF. The CDR3, as DNA: TGTGCCAGTAGGCGACAGAAAGACACTGAAGCTTTCTTT.

This chain uses TRBV2 with TRBJ2-1, with 9 bases identical to TRBD2. This CDR3 spans 13 amino acids. CDR1 and CDR2 (germline): SNHLY, FYNNEI. V was pared by 4 bases and J by 10 bases, with 5 bases of the junction left unmatched. In DNA, the CDR3 is TGTGCCAGCAGTGGGGGTCTAGCGGGAGAGCAGTTCTTC. It is translated as CASSGGLAGEQFF.

In its sample, this clone was seen a few times. This rearrangement joins TRBV7-8 to TRBJ1-1, with D perhaps TRBD1 (5 bases). Germline assignment: CDR1 SGHVS and CDR2 FQNEAQ. V lost 5 bases and J 5 bases, leaving 15 bases between the germline ends. The CDR3 has 14 amino acids. CDR3 nucleotide sequence: TGTGCCAGCAGCCAGTGGGCAGGGAGGACTGAAGCTTTCTTT. Residues: CASSQWAGRTEAFF.

The chain employs TRBV5-4 and TRBJ1-2, with no clear D. Germline CDR1 and CDR2: SGHNT and YYREEE (reference sequence). The CDR3 is 14 amino acids. V was pared by 0 bases and J by 2 bases, with 8 bases between. The CDR3 coding sequence is TGTGCCAGCAGCTTGGGGTCCGGGAACTATGGCTACACCTTC. Protein sequence: CASSLGSGNYGYTF.

The chain uses TRBV28 and TRBJ1-5, with D possibly matching TRBD1 (5 bases). V lost 3 bases and J lost 1, with 10 bases in between. The length of the CDR3 is 15 residues. Germline V gene lookup returns CDR1 MDHEN and CDR2 SYDVKM. CDR3 loop: CASSLRGGSNQPQHF. The CDR3 DNA is TGTGCCAGCAGTTTGAGGGGAGGGAGCAATCAGCCCCAGCATTTT.

The table lists this clone with a count of one. The chain is built from TRBV19 and TRBJ2-7; a weak D match, TRBD2 (6 bases). The CDR3 loop spans 15 amino acids. Between the trimmed V and J ends, which lost 3 bases and 7 bases, there was a span of 19 bases. Per the germline V gene, CDR1 is LNHDA and CDR2 is SQIVND (reference sequence). Written as DNA, the CDR3 is TGTGCCAGTAGTATGGGACTGGGTGTGATGGCGGAGCAGTACTTC. Its protein product is CASSMGLGVMAEQYF.